The 18 T cell receptor beta chains reported below all come from one sample, sequenced in a study of blood T cell repertoires in COVID-19. Produced via immunoSEQ multiplex PCR; TCRdb's table is partial and in-frame only. Here the sample spans around 200,000 clones, roughly 80% being singletons. Sequencing was done on a sample of peripheral blood. These TCRs come from a man younger than 45 with active or convalescent COVID-19.

The V gene is TRBV9, the J gene TRBJ2-5, with TRBD2 matching 9 bases. The CDR3 loop spans 20 amino acids. V shed 0 bases and J 4 bases; nucleotides not matched to a gene: 19. The germline CDR1 and CDR2 sequences are SGDLS and YYNGEE. The CDR3 coding sequence is TGTGCCAGCAGCGTAGCTCCGAGTGGTGTTGGAGCGGGGGGCCCAGAGACCCAGTACTTC. Translating it yields CASSVAPSGVGAGGPETQYF.

The table lists this clone with a count of one. This chain joins TRBV7-9 and TRBJ2-2; 7 bases fit TRBD1. The CDR3 consists of 15 residues. CDR1 is SEHNR and CDR2 is FQNEAQ in the germline V gene (reference sequence). Trimming took 4 bases from V and 7 from J; bases not matched to a gene: 9. DNA of the CDR3: TGTGCCAGCAGCTGGGTGACAGGGAGACACGGGGAGCTGTTTTTT. It yields the protein CASSWVTGRHGELFF.

V usage is TRBV19 and J usage is TRBJ1-5, with D perhaps TRBD1 (5 bases). The CDR3 consists of 18 residues. The V end was cut by 3 bases, the J end by 0 bases, with 18 bases between. Germline CDR1 reads LNHDA; CDR2 reads SQIVND (reference sequence). The CDR3 DNA is TGTGCCAGTAGTATCGGTACGGGTCGGGGGTATAGCAATCAGCCCCAGCATTTT. It translates to CASSIGTGRGYSNQPQHF. The full variable domain, in which reference TRBV19 and TRBJ1-5 provide the parts outside the CDR3, is DGGITQSPKYLFRKEGQNVTLSCEQNLNHDAMYWYRQDPGQGLRLIYYSQIVNDFQKGDIAEGYSVSREKKESFPLTVTSAQKNPTAFYLCASSIGTGRGYSNQPQHFGDGTRLSIL.

The V and J genes are TRBV4-1 and TRBJ1-5, with D maybe TRBD1 (6 bases). CDR1 MGHRA and CDR2 YSYEKL come from the germline V gene. With 4 bases removed from V and 5 bases from J, the gap between germline ends came to 24 bases. This CDR3 has 18 amino acids. CDR3 nucleotides: TGCGCCAGCAGCCCAACAGGGCCGCAATCCAAGGGGGATCAGCCCCAGCATTTT. This translates into CASSPTGPQSKGDQPQHF.

The V call is TRBV24-1, the J call TRBJ1-1; no definite D call. The CDR3 contains 14 residues. CDR1 is KGHDR, CDR2 SFDVKD, per germline. Trimming pared 5 bases from V and 5 bases from J, leaving 14 bases between. The CDR3 sequence is CATSAGRRGTEAFF. The CDR3, as DNA: TGTGCCACCAGTGCCGGCCGGCGGGGAACTGAAGCTTTCTTT.

The chain recombines TRBV24-1 with TRBJ2-3; D unclear. CDR1 is KGHDR, CDR2 SFDVKD, per germline. CDR3 length equals 16 residues. V lost 2 bases, J lost 2 bases, and 13 bases lay in between. DNA of the CDR3: TGTGCCACCAGTGATTCAGAGACCAGGCCCACAGATACGCAGTATTTT. Its translation: CATSDSETRPTDTQYF.

The chain links TRBV5-1 to TRBJ2-1; 10 nucleotides agree with TRBD2. CDR1 is SGHRS and CDR2 is YFSETQ in the germline V gene. The CDR3 is 15 amino acids. V was clipped by 4 bases and J by 2 bases; unmatched bases: 3. The CDR3 protein is CASSPSGSAYNEQFF. The CDR3 region has the DNA TGCGCCAGCAGCCCTAGCGGGAGCGCCTACAATGAGCAGTTCTTC.

The V gene is TRBV21-1, the J gene TRBJ1-1; TRBD1, the D gene given by the table, was not confirmed from the DNA. TRBV21-1 is a listed pseudogene. The CDR3 totals 15 residues. The CDR3 region is CASSNRDRLNTEAFF. CDR3 in DNA: TGTGCCAGCAGCAATCGGGACAGATTGAACACTGAAGCTTTCTTT.

The chain links TRBV6-2 or TRBV6-3 to TRBJ1-5; tentative D call: TRBD1 (5 bases). The V gene lost 2 bases and the J gene lost 4 bases, with 12 bases spanning the gap. The germline V gene encodes CDR1 MNHEY and CDR2 SVGEGT. The CDR3 is made up of 15 amino acids. The CDR3 here is CASSYGDSPNQPQHF. CDR3 nucleotide sequence: TGTGCCAGCAGTTACGGCGACAGTCCTAATCAGCCCCAGCATTTT.

The V gene is TRBV11-3, the J gene TRBJ2-1, with D perhaps TRBD2 (5 bases). Trimming removed 0 bases from V and 9 bases from J, with 9 bases in between. The CDR3 sequence is 13 residues long. Looked up from germline, CDR1 is SGHNT and CDR2 is YENEEA. The CDR3: CASSLDAAGEQFF. CDR3 bases: TGTGCCAGCAGCTTAGATGCGGCGGGTGAGCAGTTCTTC.

The chain carries TRBV28 and TRBJ2-3; TRBD2 aligns across 9 bases. CDR1 and CDR2 (germline): MDHEN, SYDVKM. V lost 2 bases to trimming and J lost 5 bases; unmatched junction nucleotides: 8. This CDR3 comprises 16 residues. The CDR3 loop is CASSLGASGGLDTQYF. As DNA, the CDR3 is TGTGCCAGCAGTTTAGGCGCAAGCGGGGGGTTAGATACGCAGTATTTT.

The chain couples TRBV4-3 to TRBJ1-5; weak D call: TRBD1 (5 bases). The ends were cut back, 3 bases at V and 4 bases at J, with 10 bases in the middle. Looked up from germline, CDR1 is LGHNA and CDR2 is YSLEER. CDR3 size: 14 residues. CDR3 bases: TGCGCCAGCAGCCAGGAGACAGAAAATCAGCCCCAGCATTTT. It is translated as CASSQETENQPQHF.

The CDR3 DNA sequence: TGTGCCTGGAGTGGGGGACAGGCAAGGCTGTTTTTT. Translated: CAWSGGQARLFF. The chain is built from TRBV30 and TRBJ1-4, with 8 bases aligning to TRBD1. The trim removed 1 base at V and 14 bases at J, leaving 6 bases unmatched. CDR1 and CDR2 from the germline V gene are GTSNPN and SVGIG (reference sequence). This CDR3 contains 12 residues.

To note about this clone: The same CDR3 is also encoded by other DNA sequences in this sample. This chain uses TRBV27 with TRBJ1-1; 8 bases fit TRBD1. The junction had 3 bases not matched to a gene; V was cut back by 6 bases and J by 0 bases. Per the germline V gene, CDR1 is MNHEY and CDR2 is SMNVEV (reference sequence). This CDR3 has 14 residues. In DNA form, the CDR3 reads TGTGCCAGCAGCCGACAGGGGCTGAACACTGAAGCTTTCTTT. Residues: CASSRQGLNTEAFF.

The rearrangement joins TRBV20-1 to TRBJ2-7; D is ambiguous. V lost 3 bases and J lost 1, with 7 bases in between. Germline CDR1 reads DFQATT; CDR2 reads SNEGSKA (reference sequence). The CDR3 length is 12 residues. This CDR3 reads CSASAQSYEQYF. The CDR3, as DNA: TGCAGTGCTAGTGCACAGTCCTACGAGCAGTACTTC.

The chain employs TRBV3-1 (or the pseudogene TRBV3-2) and TRBJ2-5; D possibly corresponds to TRBD1 (5 bases). The V and J ends lost 0 bases and 5 bases respectively, with 13 bases between them. The CDR3 covers 15 residues. The germline V gene has CDR1 LGHDT and CDR2 YNNKEL (reference sequence). The CDR3 loop reads CASSQEGRVGETQYF. CDR3 in DNA: TGTGCCAGCAGCCAAGAGGGCAGGGTGGGGGAGACCCAGTACTTC.

This clone turned up a few times. The V call is TRBV29-1, the J call TRBJ1-1; TRBD1 aligns across 7 bases. V shed 4 bases, J shed 5 bases, and the junction held 4 bases outside the gene matches. The CDR3 has 12 amino acids. The germline V gene encodes CDR1 SQVTM and CDR2 ANQGSEA. The CDR3 loop reads CSVGQGETEAFF. The CDR3 DNA sequence: TGCAGCGTTGGTCAGGGGGAGACTGAAGCTTTCTTT.

The J gene is TRBJ1-6, the V gene TRBV7-9, with 8 bases matching TRBD1. CDR1 is SEHNR, CDR2 FQNEAQ, per germline (reference sequence). The CDR3 totals 14 residues. With 4 bases clipped from V and 10 bases from J, the junction kept 6 bases outside the gene matches. The DNA of the CDR3 is TGTGCCAGCAGCTCCGGACAGGGAGGATCACCCCTCCACTTT. It codes for CASSSGQGGSPLHF.